The 2 T cell receptor beta chains below come from one sample, sequenced in a study of T cells expressing NK-cell markers. TCRdb re-called the 5' RACE reads and catalogs CDR3 proteins one per entry, DNA excluded. The sample holds about 21,000 distinct CDR3 sequences. Sequencing was carried out using blood T cells: a sorted CD56 or NKG2C T cell subset, CD4+ or CD8+ T cells, or bulk PBMC T cells (not recorded which). The receptors originated from a man aged 18-70 years in good health.

The gene calls are TRBV7-2 and TRBJ2-4; TCRdb proposes TRBD1, but this gene call is untestable without DNA. Per germline, CDR1 SGHTA and CDR2 FQGNSA. CDR3 size: 14 residues. The CDR3: CASSHQQGKGIQYF.

The rearrangement uses TRBV20-1 and TRBJ2-3; TCRdb returns TRBD1, unconfirmable since there is no DNA. The CDR3 length is 16 residues. Germline CDR1 and CDR2: DFQATT and SNEGSKA (reference sequence). The chain's CDR3 is CSARKIRGISTDTQYF.